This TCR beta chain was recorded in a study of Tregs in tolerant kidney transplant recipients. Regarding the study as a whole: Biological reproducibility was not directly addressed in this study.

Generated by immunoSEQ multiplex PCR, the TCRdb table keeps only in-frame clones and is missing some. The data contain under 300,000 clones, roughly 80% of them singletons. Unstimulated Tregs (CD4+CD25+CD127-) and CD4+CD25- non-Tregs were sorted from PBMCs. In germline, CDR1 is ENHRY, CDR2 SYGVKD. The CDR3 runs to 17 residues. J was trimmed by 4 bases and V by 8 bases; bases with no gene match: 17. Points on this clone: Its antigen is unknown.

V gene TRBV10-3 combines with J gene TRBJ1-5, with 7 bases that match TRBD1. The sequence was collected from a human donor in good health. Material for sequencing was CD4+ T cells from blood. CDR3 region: CAIAPGTVKTRNQPQHF. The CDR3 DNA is TGTGCCATCGCGCCAGGGACAGTGAAAACACGGAATCAGCCCCAGCATTTT.